The present TCR beta chain was sequenced within a study of monozygotic twins with inflammatory bowel disease. Regarding the study as a whole: No separation of different T cell subtypes was possible. Fewer clonotypes were shared with others by IBD patients than by healthy twins, especially with disease activity.

Turning to this clonotype: What it binds is not known.

Researchers generated cDNA in eight separate reactions per sample. Added by template switching were UMIs that each held a 6-nucleotide sample barcode. TCRdb re-called the 5' RACE reads and shows each CDR3 protein once, DNA omitted. This sample's table has approximately 160,000 distinct CDR3 sequences. Sequencing was performed on blood. This clonotype was obtained from a human donor with ulcerative colitis or Crohn's disease, or a healthy co-twin of an affected twin (not recorded which).

The CDR3: CSVAGVSTEAFF. The genes are TRBV29-1 and TRBJ1-1; TCRdb indicates TRBD1, and absent DNA this call remains unverified. The V gene's germline CDR1 is SQVTM and CDR2 ANQGSEA. The CDR3 spans 12 residues. Full variable domain (remainder filled in from reference TRBV29-1 and TRBJ1-1): SAVISQKPSRDICQRGTSLTIQCQVDSQVTMMFWYRQQPGQSLTLIATANQGSEATYESGFVIDKFPISRPNLTFSTLTVSNMSPEDSSIYLCSVAGVSTEAFFGQGTRLTVV.